This T cell receptor beta chain was recorded in a study of T cell responses to AZD1222 COVID-19 vaccine. General observations from the study: Only a handful of AZD1222 recipients tested seropositive at baseline. The CD4 TCRs associated with vaccination extended across spike and predominated at 160-218 and 743-854. Unmutated variant regions are reportedly targeted by nearly half of spike-specific TCRs. The study sampled repertoires only after the peak T cell response.

Measured with immunoSEQ multiplex PCR; TCRdb has only the in-frame clones, and not every one. The table has approximately 77,000 clones, just over 90% seen once; the top ten hold about 7.1%. This clone appeared once. Its cognate antigen is unknown. CDR3 length: 13 residues. The germline gives CDR1 LGHNA, CDR2 YSLEER. V lost 3 bases and J lost 6, with 9 bases in between. Sample: peripheral blood, taken on day 0 of MenACWY control vaccination. The V gene is TRBV4-3, the J gene TRBJ2-1; possible D gene TRBD2, 5 bases. The TCR originated in an adult in good health. Here the CDR3 reads CASSHSAGNEQFF. The DNA of the CDR3 is TGCGCCAGCAGCCATTCCGCGGGCAATGAGCAGTTCTTC.